Following are 3 T cell receptor beta chains from one sample sequenced in a study of cytomegalovirus exposure and HLA in healthy donors. The primer mix had 60 Vbeta and 13 Jbeta primers. Sequenced by immunoSEQ multiplex PCR; TCRdb stores in-frame clones only, minus some. The sample comprises about 160,000 clones, approximately 80% of which are singletons, and roughly 9.7% rests with the top ten. Sequencing input: PBMCs. Every receptor here comes from a man younger than 35 in good health and CMV-seropositive.

The chain joins TRBV29-1 to TRBJ1-5, with no clear D. The CDR3 covers 13 residues. Trimming removed 4 bases from V and 3 bases from J, with 10 bases in between. Germline values: CDR1 SQVTM, CDR2 ANQGSEA. CDR3: CSVGSMDNQPQHF. The DNA of the CDR3 is TGCAGCGTTGGGAGTATGGACAATCAGCCCCAGCATTTT.

The chain recombines TRBV7-6 with TRBJ1-1; no definite D call. V was trimmed by 1 base and J by 1 base, leaving 4 bases between them. The CDR3 covers 13 residues. Germline V gene lookup returns CDR1 SGHVS and CDR2 FNYEAQ. CDR3 nucleotide sequence: TGTGCCAGCAGCTTAGACAGGAACACTGAAGCTTTCTTT. Its protein product is CASSLDRNTEAFF.

This sequence joins TRBV7-2 and TRBJ2-3; 9 bases line up with TRBD1. The CDR3 sequence is 15 residues long. The J segment lost 4 bases and the V segment lost 5 bases, leaving 7 bases of the junction unmatched. Per germline, CDR1 SGHTA and CDR2 FQGNSA. This chain's CDR3 is CASSPRGDRADTQYF. Written as DNA, the CDR3 is TGTGCCAGCAGCCCACGCGGGGACAGGGCAGATACGCAGTATTTT.